The 22 T cell receptor beta chains given below trace back to one sample, sequenced in a study of post-analysis software for immune sequencing data. Study-wide results and caveats: About five TRBV segments, including TRBV5-6, TRBV5-1 and TRBV20-1, were more frequent in patients than controls.

Libraries were made from TCR beta cDNA, and they carried unique molecular identifiers. Each CDR3 protein is one row after TCRdb ran MiXCR on the PCR reads. This table holds hundreds of thousands of distinct CDR3 sequences, 44% found once. No antigens are known for them. Sequences were obtained from blood. These receptors originate from a girl between 10 and 17 years old with multiple sclerosis.

This clonotype was detected a few times. This sequence joins TRBV20-1 and TRBJ2-7; D perhaps matches TRBD2 (5 bases). Deletions cut 0 bases from V and 4 bases from J, with 10 bases between. The CDR3 is made up of 13 amino acids. CDR1 and CDR2 (germline): DFQATT, SNEGSKA (reference sequence). The CDR3 reads CSARDLGGYEQYF. CDR3 nucleotide sequence: TGCAGTGCTAGAGATCTCGGCGGGTACGAGCAGTACTTC.

This chain joins TRBV29-1 and TRBJ2-7; 7 nucleotides line up with TRBD1. CDR3 size: 16 residues. CDR1 SQVTM and CDR2 ANQGSEA come from the germline V gene. The V segment lost 3 bases and the J segment 0 bases; nucleotides outside the gene matches: 11. For the CDR3, the DNA is TGCAGCGTTGACGGGGTTACGGGACAGAGCTCCTACGAGCAGTACTTC. Protein: CSVDGVTGQSSYEQYF.

This clonotype was observed a handful of times. The rearrangement joins TRBV7-9 to TRBJ1-2, with D hard to call. CDR3 length: 12 amino acids. Trimming shortened V by 1 base and J by 8 bases, and 8 bases separated the two germline ends. Germline loops: CDR1 SEHNR, CDR2 FQNEAQ (reference sequence). CDR3 sequence: CASSLERSGYTF. In nucleotides, the CDR3 is TGTGCCAGCAGCTTAGAGCGAAGCGGCTACACCTTC.

The CDR3 DNA reads TGTGCCAGCAGTGGGTTAGGAGGGAGGGCCAGAGAGACCCAGTACTTC. It yields the protein CASSGLGGRARETQYF. The genes are TRBV2 and TRBJ2-7; 7 bases map to TRBD2. The J call may be faulty, since TRBJ2-5 better matches the DNA end. CDR3 length: 16 residues. Germline CDR1 SNHLY, CDR2 FYNNEI.

This clonotype was observed a few times. The V and J genes are TRBV12-3 or TRBV12-4 and TRBJ2-7, with 7 bases matching TRBD1. This CDR3 spans 16 amino acids. V gave up 2 bases and J gave up 4 bases; unmatched junction bases: 11. This CDR3 reads CASSLRPGPRGYEQYF. For the CDR3, the DNA is TGTGCCAGCAGTTTACGCCCAGGTCCCAGGGGGTACGAGCAGTACTTC.

V is TRBV7-2 and J is TRBJ2-7; D is perhaps TRBD1 (5 bases). V lost 3 bases and J lost 5, with 11 bases in between. Looked up from germline, CDR1 is SGHTA and CDR2 is FQGNSA. This CDR3 spans 13 amino acids. CDR3 loop: CASSFLRANEQYF. CDR3 DNA: TGTGCCAGCAGCTTCCTCAGGGCTAACGAGCAGTACTTC.

The chain links TRBV11-3 to TRBJ2-1; 14 bases are a match to TRBD2. The trim removed 5 bases at V and 6 bases at J, leaving 21 bases unmatched. This CDR3 contains 21 residues. Germline lookup yields CDR1 SGHNT and CDR2 YENEEA. The CDR3 spells CASSQGVPGLAGEGSFNEQFF. In DNA form, the CDR3 reads TGTGCCAGCAGCCAGGGGGTACCGGGACTAGCGGGAGAGGGATCTTTCAATGAGCAGTTCTTC. Combining the CDR3 with reference TRBV11-3 and TRBJ2-1 gives the whole variable domain EAGVVQSPRYKIIEKKQPVAFWCNPISGHNTLYWYLQNLGQGPELLIRYENEEAVDDSQLPKDRFSAERLKGVDSTLKIQPAELGDSAVYLCASSQGVPGLAGEGSFNEQFFGPGTRLTVL.

V and J are TRBV2 and TRBJ1-2, with TRBD1 matching over 7 bases. The germline CDR1 and CDR2 sequences are SNHLY and FYNNEI. The CDR3 is made up of 14 amino acids. V lost 3 bases, J lost 8 bases, and 9 bases stayed unmatched. The chain's CDR3 is CASSDQGRGVGYTF. DNA of the CDR3: TGTGCCAGCAGTGACCAGGGCAGGGGGGTAGGCTACACCTTC.

The chain links TRBV12-5 to TRBJ2-7, with D possibly TRBD1 on 5 matching bases. The V end lost 3 bases, the J end lost 5 bases, and 14 bases lay between the germline ends. The CDR3 length is 14 residues. The V gene's germline CDR1 is LGHNT and CDR2 FRNRAP. As DNA, the CDR3 is TGTGCTAGTGGTTTCCGGCAGGGTAACGACGAGCAGTACTTC. Protein sequence: CASGFRQGNDEQYF. The entire variable domain, with the rest obtained from reference TRBV12-5 and TRBJ2-7, is as follows: DARVTQTPRHKVTEMGQEVTMRCQPILGHNTVFWYRQTMMQGLELLAYFRNRAPLDDSGMPKDRFSAEMPDATLATLKIQPSEPRDSAVYFCASGFRQGNDEQYFGPGTRLTVT.

The CDR3 spells CASSSGTAGAKNIQYF. The CDR3 DNA sequence: TGTGCCAGCAGCAGTGGGACGGCGGGGGCCAAAAACATTCAGTACTTC. The V and J genes are TRBV5-5 and TRBJ2-4; perhaps TRBD2 as D (6 bases). Germline values: CDR1 SGHKS, CDR2 YYEKEE (reference sequence). This CDR3 has 16 residues. V shed 4 bases and J shed 1 base, with 15 bases lying between them.

The rearrangement uses TRBV20-1 and TRBJ1-5; D uncertain. Trimming left V 6 bases short and J 6 bases short, with 12 bases between. CDR1 is DFQATT, CDR2 SNEGSKA, per germline (reference sequence). The CDR3 has 12 amino acids. In DNA, the CDR3 is TGCAGTGCGCCAGTAGTGGGTCAGCCCCAGCATTTT. It codes for CSAPVVGQPQHF.

The V call is TRBV12-3 or TRBV12-4, the J call TRBJ1-4; 7 nucleotides agree with TRBD1. The CDR3 spans 14 residues. V lost 5 bases, J lost 5 bases, and 5 bases stayed unmatched. The CDR3 is CASSLWDRNEKLFF. The CDR3 region has the DNA TGTGCCAGCAGTCTATGGGACAGAAATGAAAAACTGTTTTTT.

V and J are TRBV27 and TRBJ1-1; D is ambiguous. This CDR3 has 16 residues. The ends were cut back, 5 bases at V and 0 bases at J, with 16 bases in the middle. Germline values: CDR1 MNHEY, CDR2 SMNVEV (reference sequence). The CDR3 reads CASSKVQQTMNTEAFF. In DNA form, the CDR3 reads TGTGCCAGCAGTAAAGTACAACAGACCATGAACACTGAAGCTTTCTTT.

This clonotype has only a few counts. The chain links TRBV5-1 to TRBJ2-3, with a possible D match to TRBD2 (6 bases). Germline lookup yields CDR1 SGHRS and CDR2 YFSETQ. The length of the CDR3 is 13 residues. V was cut by 4 bases and J by 4 bases, with 10 bases left in between. CDR3 nucleotide sequence: TGCGCCAGCAGCGGAGGGAGTTCAGATACGCAGTATTTT. Residues: CASSGGSSDTQYF.

The chain uses TRBV29-1 and TRBJ2-7, with D possibly being TRBD1 or TRBD2 (5 bases each). CDR3 size: 13 residues. Germline V CDR1 and CDR2: SQVTM, ANQGSEA. Between the trimmed V and J ends, which lost 3 bases and 3 bases, there was a span of 12 bases. CDR3 amino acids: CSVEGDGLYEQYF. The CDR3 DNA follows: TGCAGCGTTGAGGGGGACGGACTCTACGAGCAGTACTTC.

The V and J genes are TRBV25-1 and TRBJ2-4; D is tentatively TRBD1 or TRBD2 (7 bases each). The length of the CDR3 is 17 residues. Trimming stripped 3 bases from V and 0 bases from J, with 15 bases between. Per the germline V gene, CDR1 is MGHDK and CDR2 is SYGVNS. The CDR3 sequence is CASSDPGGRAAKNIQYF. As DNA, the CDR3 is TGTGCCAGCAGTGATCCAGGGGGGAGGGCAGCCAAAAACATTCAGTACTTC.

This clonotype was observed a handful of times. V is TRBV28 and J is TRBJ2-7, with 12 bases that match TRBD2. The CDR3 totals 16 residues. Trimming cost V 6 bases and J 2 bases; bases outside gene matches: 8. CDR1 is MDHEN and CDR2 is SYDVKM in the germline V gene. The CDR3 nucleotides read TGTGCCAGCAGCCAACCGGGACTAGCGGGTACCTACGAGCAGTACTTC. Translation gives CASSQPGLAGTYEQYF.

The rearrangement links TRBV15 to TRBJ2-1, with 7 bases matching TRBD2. J gave up 8 bases and V 4 bases, and 14 bases lay outside the gene matches. Germline loops: CDR1 LNHNV, CDR2 YYDKDF (reference sequence). The CDR3 runs to 16 residues. The CDR3 DNA follows: TGTGCCACCAGCACCAAGTTCGGGGGGAGCCCTGATGAGCAGTTCTTC. It is translated as CATSTKFGGSPDEQFF.

The chain has TRBV12-3 or TRBV12-4 and TRBJ1-5; possibly TRBD1 for D (6 bases). The V gene lost 1 base and the J gene lost 8 bases, with 9 bases spanning the gap. This CDR3 is 13 amino acids long. CDR3 in amino acids: CASSLEGGEPQHF. In DNA form, the CDR3 reads TGTGCCAGCAGTTTAGAGGGGGGCGAGCCCCAGCATTTT.

This clonotype was seen ten or more times. The chain combines TRBV7-2 with TRBJ2-7; no firm D call. The germline gives CDR1 SGHTA, CDR2 FQGNSA. With 1 base removed from V and 0 bases from J, the gap between germline ends came to 4 bases. This CDR3 is built from 13 residues. This chain's CDR3 is CASSLGISYEQYF. The CDR3 DNA sequence: TGTGCCAGCAGCTTAGGGATCTCCTACGAGCAGTACTTC.

The table lists this clonotype with a few counts. The rearrangement links TRBV7-8 to TRBJ2-1; 13 bases match TRBD2. The ends lost 5 bases at V and 2 bases at J; junction bases unmatched: 9. Per germline, CDR1 SGHVS and CDR2 FQNEAQ. The CDR3 has 18 residues. The CDR3 DNA reads as TGTGCCAGCAGCCGAGGGACTAGCGGGGTCCTTCCCTACAATGAGCAGTTCTTC. As protein: CASSRGTSGVLPYNEQFF.

The chain links TRBV12-3 or TRBV12-4 to TRBJ1-1; tentative D call: TRBD1 (5 bases). Trimming stripped 5 bases from V and 1 base from J, with 14 bases between. This CDR3 spans 15 amino acids. The CDR3 DNA is TGTGCCAGCAGTGACCAGGGCTATACGAACACTGAAGCTTTCTTT. Translation gives CASSDQGYTNTEAFF.